This T cell receptor beta chain comes out of a study of OX40 agonist ivuxolimab in advanced cancers. This clone was seen a single time. Germline CDR1 and CDR2: SNHLY and FYNNEI. The CDR3 spans 14 residues. V gave up 8 bases and J gave up 4 bases, with 15 bases separating them. Method: immunoSEQ multiplex PCR; TCRdb's copy keeps in-frame clones and lacks some. This repertoire shows over 50,000 clones, approximately 83% found once; its top ten account for approximately 11%. The chain joins TRBV2 to TRBJ2-1, with TRBD2 as a possible D gene (5 bases). The receptor was isolated from an adult with an advanced solid tumor such as melanoma, head and neck, liver or kidney cancer. The source material was CD4+ or CD8+ T cells sorted from blood, sampled in a trial of the OX40 agonist ivuxolimab. The CDR3 here is CASVGETSYNEQFF. The CDR3 DNA is TGTGCCAGCGTCGGGGAGACATCATACAATGAGCAGTTCTTC.